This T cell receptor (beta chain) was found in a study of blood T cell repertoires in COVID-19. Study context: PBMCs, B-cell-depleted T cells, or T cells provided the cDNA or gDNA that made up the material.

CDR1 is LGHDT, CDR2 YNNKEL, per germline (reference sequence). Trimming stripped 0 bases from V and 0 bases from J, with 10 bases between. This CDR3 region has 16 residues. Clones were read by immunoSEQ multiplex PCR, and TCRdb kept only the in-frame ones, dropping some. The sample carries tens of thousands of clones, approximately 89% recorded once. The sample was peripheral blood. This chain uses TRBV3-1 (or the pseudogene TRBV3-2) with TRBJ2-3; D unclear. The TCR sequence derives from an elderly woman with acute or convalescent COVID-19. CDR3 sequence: CASSQDLDRSTDTQYF. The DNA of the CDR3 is TGTGCCAGCAGCCAAGATCTAGACCGTAGCACAGATACGCAGTATTTT.